This T cell receptor beta chain was observed in a study of T-cell reconstitution after alpha-beta-depleted transplantation in children. A TCRbeta library incorporating unique molecular identifiers was prepared. TCRdb reprocessed the PCR reads via MiXCR and lists one record per CDR3 protein. The sample gives almost 500,000 distinct CDR3 sequences, about 12% of which show up once; about 5.6% is in the top ten. The receptor's source is a human donor who donated a stem cell graft to a child with combined immunodeficiency. The material sequenced was PBMCs from the stem cell graft donor, taken from the stem cell graft.

Here the CDR3 reads CASIPGLAITGELFF. Written as DNA, the CDR3 is TGTGCCAGCATCCCGGGCCTAGCCATCACCGGGGAGCTGTTTTTT. The chain carries TRBV6-2 or TRBV6-3 and TRBJ2-2; a possible D gene is TRBD2 (5 bases). There are 15 residues in the CDR3. In germline, CDR1 is MNHEY, CDR2 SVGEGT. V was trimmed by 7 bases and J by 4 bases, leaving 16 bases between them.